This T cell receptor (beta chain) was recorded in a study of T cells in Graves' hyperthyroidism and ophthalmopathy. On the study more broadly: Blood from the periphery was taken at initial diagnosis, before any treatment.

This clonotype appeared a few times. Template material for amplifying TCR beta CDR3 regions consisted of RNA transcripts. First-round RT-PCR targeting the TCR CDR3 was performed with the HTBI primer set. TCRdb re-called the multiplex PCR reads with MiXCR, one entry per CDR3 protein. The sample yields about 600,000 distinct CDR3 sequences, approximately 15% seen once. This receptor was taken from a woman aged 18 to 35 with Graves' ophthalmopathy. Sample: blood.

The CDR3 nucleotides are TGCAGTGCTAGACGAACTTTAGCTTCCTACAATGAGCAGTTCTTC. Its translation is CSARRTLASYNEQFF. The chain has TRBV20-1 and TRBJ2-1; D is undetermined. Trimming left V 2 bases short and J 1 base short, with 12 bases between. The CDR3 covers 15 residues. Per the germline V gene, CDR1 is DFQATT and CDR2 is SNEGSKA (reference sequence).